The TCR beta chain under discussion was sequenced for a study of PD-L1 blockade in urothelial cancer. Looking at the study overall: Patients, treated from 2014 onward, received atezolizumab 1,200 mg intravenously every 3 weeks. At 3 weeks after treatment start (second dose) and again at 6 weeks, blood was analyzed. Study observations and caveats: Below-median blood TCR clonality before treatment forecast better survival. Stronger expansion of tumor-associated clones in blood at 3 weeks distinguished durable-benefit patients.

The data were produced by immunoSEQ multiplex PCR, yet TCRdb's version contains in-frame clones alone and is incomplete. In the table there are tens of thousands of clones, approximately 85% of which are singletons. In regard to this clone: Its antigen is not known.

Germline CDR1 SGHTA, CDR2 FQGNSA. Trimming pared 2 bases from V and 4 bases from J, leaving 11 bases between. This CDR3 has 14 residues. The time point: peripheral blood 6 weeks after treatment start. The source of this sequence is a man aged 45-65 years with urothelial cancer. The chain employs TRBV7-2 and TRBJ1-1, with D possibly matching TRBD1 (6 bases). The source material was PBMCs, sampled around atezolizumab (anti-PD-L1) treatment. CDR3 residues: CASSLQAGVTEAFF. The CDR3 DNA reads TGTGCCAGCAGCTTACAGGCAGGGGTCACTGAAGCTTTCTTT.